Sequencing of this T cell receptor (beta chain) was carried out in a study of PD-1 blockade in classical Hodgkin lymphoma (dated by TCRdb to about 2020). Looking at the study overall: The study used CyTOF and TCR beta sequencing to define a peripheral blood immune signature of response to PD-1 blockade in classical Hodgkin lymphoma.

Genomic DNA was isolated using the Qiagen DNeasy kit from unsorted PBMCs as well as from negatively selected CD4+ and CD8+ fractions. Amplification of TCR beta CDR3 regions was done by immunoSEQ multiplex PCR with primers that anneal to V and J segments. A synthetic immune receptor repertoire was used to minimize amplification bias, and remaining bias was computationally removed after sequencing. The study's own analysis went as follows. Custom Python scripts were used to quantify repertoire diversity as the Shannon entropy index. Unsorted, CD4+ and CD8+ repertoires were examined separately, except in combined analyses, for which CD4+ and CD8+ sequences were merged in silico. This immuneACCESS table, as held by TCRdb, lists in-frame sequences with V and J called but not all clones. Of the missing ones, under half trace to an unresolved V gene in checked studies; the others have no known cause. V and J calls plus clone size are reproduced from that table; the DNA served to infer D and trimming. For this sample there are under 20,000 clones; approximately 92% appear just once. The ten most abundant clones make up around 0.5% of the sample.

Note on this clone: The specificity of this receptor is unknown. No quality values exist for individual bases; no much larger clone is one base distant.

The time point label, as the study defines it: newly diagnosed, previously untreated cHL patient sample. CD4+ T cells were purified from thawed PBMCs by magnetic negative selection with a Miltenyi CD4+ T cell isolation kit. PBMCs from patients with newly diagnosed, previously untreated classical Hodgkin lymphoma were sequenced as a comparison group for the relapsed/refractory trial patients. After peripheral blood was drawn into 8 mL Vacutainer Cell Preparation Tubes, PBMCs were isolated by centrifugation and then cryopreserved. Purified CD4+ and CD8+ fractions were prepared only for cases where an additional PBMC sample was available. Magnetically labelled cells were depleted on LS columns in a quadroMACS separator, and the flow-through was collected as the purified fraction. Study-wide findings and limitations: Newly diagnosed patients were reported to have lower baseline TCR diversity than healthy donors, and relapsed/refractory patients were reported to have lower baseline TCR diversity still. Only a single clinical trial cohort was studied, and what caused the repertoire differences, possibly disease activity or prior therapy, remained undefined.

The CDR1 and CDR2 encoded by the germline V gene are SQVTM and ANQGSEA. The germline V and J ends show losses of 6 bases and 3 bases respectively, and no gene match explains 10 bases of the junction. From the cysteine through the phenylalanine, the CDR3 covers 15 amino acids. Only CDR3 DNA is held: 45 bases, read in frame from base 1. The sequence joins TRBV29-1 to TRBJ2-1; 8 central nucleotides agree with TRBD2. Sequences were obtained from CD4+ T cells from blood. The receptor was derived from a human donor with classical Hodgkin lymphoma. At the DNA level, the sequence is TGCAGCGTCTCGGAAGCGGGAGCAGGCTACAATGAGCAGTTCTTC. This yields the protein CSVSEAGAGYNEQFF.